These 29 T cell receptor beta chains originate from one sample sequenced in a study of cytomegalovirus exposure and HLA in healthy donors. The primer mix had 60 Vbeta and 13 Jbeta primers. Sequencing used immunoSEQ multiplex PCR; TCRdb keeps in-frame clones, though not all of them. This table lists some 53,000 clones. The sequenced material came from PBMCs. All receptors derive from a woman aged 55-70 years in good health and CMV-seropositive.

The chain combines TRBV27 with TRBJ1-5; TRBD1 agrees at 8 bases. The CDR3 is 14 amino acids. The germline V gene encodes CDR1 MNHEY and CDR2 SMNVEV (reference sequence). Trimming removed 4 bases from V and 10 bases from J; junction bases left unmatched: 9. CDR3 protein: CASSSRQGRDPQHF. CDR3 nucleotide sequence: TGTGCCAGCAGTTCCCGACAGGGGCGTGACCCCCAGCATTTT.

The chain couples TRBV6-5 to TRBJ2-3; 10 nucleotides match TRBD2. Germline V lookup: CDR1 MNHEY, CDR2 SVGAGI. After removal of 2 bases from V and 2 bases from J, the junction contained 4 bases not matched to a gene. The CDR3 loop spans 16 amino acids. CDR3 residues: CASSYSSGGYTDTQYF. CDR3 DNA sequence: TGTGCCAGCAGTTACAGTAGCGGGGGGTACACAGATACGCAGTATTTT.

The chain's CDR3 is CASSQLMNTEAFF. The CDR3 DNA sequence: TGCGCCAGCAGCCAACTTATGAACACTGAAGCTTTCTTT. The chain uses TRBV4-3 and TRBJ1-1, with D unclear. Trimming stripped 2 bases from V and 0 bases from J, with 4 bases between. Germline CDR1 and CDR2: LGHNA and YSLEER. This CDR3 has 13 amino acids.

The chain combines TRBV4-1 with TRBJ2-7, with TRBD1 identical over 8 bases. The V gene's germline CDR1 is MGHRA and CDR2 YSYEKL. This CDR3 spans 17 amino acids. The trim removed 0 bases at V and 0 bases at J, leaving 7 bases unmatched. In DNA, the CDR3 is TGCGCCAGCAGCCAAGATGGGAAACAGGGGGTCTCCTACGAGCAGTACTTC. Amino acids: CASSQDGKQGVSYEQYF.

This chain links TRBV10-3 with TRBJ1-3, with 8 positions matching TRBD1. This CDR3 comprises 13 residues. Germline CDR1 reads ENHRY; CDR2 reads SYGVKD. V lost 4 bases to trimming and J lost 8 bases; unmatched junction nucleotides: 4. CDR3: CAISGPDRDTIYF. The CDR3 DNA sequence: TGTGCCATCAGTGGTCCGGACAGGGACACCATATATTTT.

The CDR3 DNA reads TGCGCCAGCAGCTTCGGGGCGGGGGATTTTTACGAGCAGTACTTC. It is translated as CASSFGAGDFYEQYF. The J gene is TRBJ2-7, the V gene TRBV5-1; 7 nucleotides match TRBD2. The CDR3 is 15 amino acids. V trimming: 2 bases; J trimming: 4 bases; junction bases outside the gene matches: 9. Germline values: CDR1 SGHRS, CDR2 YFSETQ.

CDR3 in DNA: TGTGCCAGCAGTATGACAACGGGGTCCTACGAGCAGTACTTC. Amino acid sequence: CASSMTTGSYEQYF. V is TRBV6-6 and J is TRBJ2-7, with D tentatively TRBD2 (5 bases). The germline V gene encodes CDR1 MNHNY and CDR2 SVGAGI (reference sequence). There are 14 residues in the CDR3. The V end lost 5 bases, the J end lost 1 base, and 12 bases lay between the germline ends.

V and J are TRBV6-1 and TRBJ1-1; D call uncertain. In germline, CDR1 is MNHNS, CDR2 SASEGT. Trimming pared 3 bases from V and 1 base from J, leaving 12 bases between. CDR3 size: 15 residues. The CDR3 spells CASSDGRAPNTEAFF. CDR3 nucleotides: TGTGCCAGCAGTGATGGGAGGGCACCGAACACTGAAGCTTTCTTT.

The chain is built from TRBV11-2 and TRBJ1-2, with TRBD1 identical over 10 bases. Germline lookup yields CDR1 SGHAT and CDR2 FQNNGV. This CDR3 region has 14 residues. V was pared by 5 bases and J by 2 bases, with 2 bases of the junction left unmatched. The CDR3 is CASSPGQGNYGYTF. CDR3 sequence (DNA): TGTGCCAGCAGCCCGGGACAGGGGAACTATGGCTACACCTTC. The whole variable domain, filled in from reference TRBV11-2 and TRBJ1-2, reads EAGVAQSPRYKIIEKRQSVAFWCNPISGHATLYWYQQILGQGPKLLIQFQNNGVVDDSQLPKDRFSAERLKGVDSTLKIQPAKLEDSAVYLCASSPGQGNYGYTFGSGTRLTVV.

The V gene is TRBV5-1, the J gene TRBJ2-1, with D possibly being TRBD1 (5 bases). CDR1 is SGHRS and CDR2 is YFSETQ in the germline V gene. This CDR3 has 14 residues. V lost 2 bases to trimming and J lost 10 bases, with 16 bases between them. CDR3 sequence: CASSFGQQSGEQFF. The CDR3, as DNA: TGCGCCAGCAGCTTTGGACAACAATCAGGCGAGCAGTTCTTC.

CDR3 residues: CASSAATGGSGNTIYF. DNA for the CDR3: TGCGCCAGCAGCGCGGCGACAGGGGGCTCTGGAAACACCATATATTTT. The chain recombines TRBV5-1 with TRBJ1-3, with 9 bases matching TRBD1. Trimming cost V 4 bases and J 0 bases; bases outside gene matches: 5. This CDR3 has 16 residues. The germline V gene encodes CDR1 SGHRS and CDR2 YFSETQ. Using reference TRBV5-1 and TRBJ1-3 for the parts outside the CDR3, the full variable domain is KAGVTQTPRYLIKTRGQQVTLSCSPISGHRSVSWYQQTPGQGLQFLFEYFSETQRNKGNFPGRFSGRQFSNSRSEMNVSTLELGDSALYLCASSAATGGSGNTIYFGEGSWLTVV.

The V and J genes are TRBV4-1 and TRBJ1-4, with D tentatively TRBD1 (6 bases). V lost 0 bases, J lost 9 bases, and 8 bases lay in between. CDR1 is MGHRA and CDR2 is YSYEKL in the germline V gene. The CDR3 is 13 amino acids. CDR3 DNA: TGCGCCAGCAGCCAAGATTGGGACAAAAAACTGTTTTTT. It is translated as CASSQDWDKKLFF.

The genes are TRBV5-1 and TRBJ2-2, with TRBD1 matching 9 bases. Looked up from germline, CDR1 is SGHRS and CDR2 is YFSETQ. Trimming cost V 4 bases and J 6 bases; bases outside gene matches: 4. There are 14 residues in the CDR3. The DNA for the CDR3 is TGCGCCAGCAGCCGCACAGGGGGCTCCGGGGAGCTGTTTTTT. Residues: CASSRTGGSGELFF.

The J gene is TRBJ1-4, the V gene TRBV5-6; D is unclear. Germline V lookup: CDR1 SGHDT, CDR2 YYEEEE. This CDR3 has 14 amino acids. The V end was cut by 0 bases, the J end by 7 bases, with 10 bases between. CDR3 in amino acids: CASSLGVRGEKLFF. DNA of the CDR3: TGTGCCAGCAGCTTGGGGGTTCGGGGTGAAAAACTGTTTTTT.

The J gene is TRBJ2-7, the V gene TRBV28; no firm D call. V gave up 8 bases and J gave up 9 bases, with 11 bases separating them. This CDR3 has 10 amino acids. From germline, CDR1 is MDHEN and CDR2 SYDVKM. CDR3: CASGLLWQYF. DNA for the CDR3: TGTGCCAGCGGGCTGCTATGGCAGTACTTC.

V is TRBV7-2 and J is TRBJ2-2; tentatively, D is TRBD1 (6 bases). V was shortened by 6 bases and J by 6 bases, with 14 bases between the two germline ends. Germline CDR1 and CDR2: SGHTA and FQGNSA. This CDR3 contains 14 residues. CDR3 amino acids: CASRYRVLAGELFF. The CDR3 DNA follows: TGTGCCAGCAGATACAGGGTATTGGCCGGGGAGCTGTTTTTT.

Written as DNA, the CDR3 is TGTGCCAGCAGCGTAGTGGACCGGTGGGGCAAGAACACTGAAGCTTTCTTT. It is translated as CASSVVDRWGKNTEAFF. This chain uses TRBV9 with TRBJ1-1, with D possibly TRBD1 on 5 matching bases. Per the germline V gene, CDR1 is SGDLS and CDR2 is YYNGEE. The V end was cut by 0 bases, the J end by 1 base, with 16 bases between. The CDR3 has 17 amino acids.

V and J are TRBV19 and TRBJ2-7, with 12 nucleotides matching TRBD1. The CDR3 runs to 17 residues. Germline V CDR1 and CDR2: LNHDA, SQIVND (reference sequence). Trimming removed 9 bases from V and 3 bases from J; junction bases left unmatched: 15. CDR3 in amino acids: CASTGSPGQGAVYEQYF. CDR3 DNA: TGTGCCAGCACCGGGAGCCCGGGACAGGGGGCTGTCTACGAGCAGTACTTC.

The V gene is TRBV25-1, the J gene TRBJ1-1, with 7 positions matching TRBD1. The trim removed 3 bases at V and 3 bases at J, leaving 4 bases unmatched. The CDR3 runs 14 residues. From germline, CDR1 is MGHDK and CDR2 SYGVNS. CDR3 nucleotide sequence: TGTGCCAGCAGTGACCTCGGACAGGACACTGAAGCTTTCTTT. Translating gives CASSDLGQDTEAFF. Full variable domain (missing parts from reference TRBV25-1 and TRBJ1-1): EADIYQTPRYLVIGTGKKITLECSQTMGHDKMYWYQQDPGMELHLIHYSYGVNSTEKGDLSSESTVSRIRTEHFPLTLESARPSHTSQYLCASSDLGQDTEAFFGQGTRLTVV.

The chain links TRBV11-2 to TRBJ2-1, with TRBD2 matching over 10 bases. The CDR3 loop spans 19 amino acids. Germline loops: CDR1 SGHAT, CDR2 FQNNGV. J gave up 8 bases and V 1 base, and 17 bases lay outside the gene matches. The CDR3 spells CASSLGWGNKRGGSYEQFF. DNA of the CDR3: TGTGCCAGCAGCTTAGGGTGGGGAAATAAGCGGGGGGGCAGCTATGAGCAGTTCTTC.

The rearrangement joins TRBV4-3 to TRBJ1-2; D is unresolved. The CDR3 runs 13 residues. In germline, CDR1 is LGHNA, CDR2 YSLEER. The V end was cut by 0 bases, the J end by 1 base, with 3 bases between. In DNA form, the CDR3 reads TGCGCCAGCAGCCAAGACTTTAACTATGGCTACACCTTC. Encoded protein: CASSQDFNYGYTF.

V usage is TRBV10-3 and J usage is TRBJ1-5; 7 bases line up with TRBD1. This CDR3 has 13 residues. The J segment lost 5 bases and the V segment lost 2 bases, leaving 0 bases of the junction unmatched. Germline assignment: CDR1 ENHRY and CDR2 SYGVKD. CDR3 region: CAISEDRDQPQHF. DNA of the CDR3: TGTGCCATCAGTGAGGACAGGGATCAGCCCCAGCATTTT.

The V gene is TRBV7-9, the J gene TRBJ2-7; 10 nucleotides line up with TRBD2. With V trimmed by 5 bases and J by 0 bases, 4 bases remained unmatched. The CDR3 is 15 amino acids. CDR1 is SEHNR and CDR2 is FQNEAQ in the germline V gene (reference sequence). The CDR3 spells CASSGSGGLSYEQYF. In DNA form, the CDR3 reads TGTGCCAGCAGCGGTAGCGGGGGGCTCTCCTACGAGCAGTACTTC.

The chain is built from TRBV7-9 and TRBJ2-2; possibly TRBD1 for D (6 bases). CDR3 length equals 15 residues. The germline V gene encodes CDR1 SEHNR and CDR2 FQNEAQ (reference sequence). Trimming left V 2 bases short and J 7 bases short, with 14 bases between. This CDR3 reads CASSLSRTVNGELFF. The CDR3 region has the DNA TGTGCCAGCAGCTTATCGAGGACAGTCAACGGGGAGCTGTTTTTT. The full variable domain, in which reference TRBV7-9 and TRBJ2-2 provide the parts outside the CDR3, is DTGVSQNPRHKITKRGQNVTFRCDPISEHNRLYWYRQTLGQGPEFLTYFQNEAQLEKSRLLSDRFSAERPKGSFSTLEIQRTEQGDSAMYLCASSLSRTVNGELFFGEGSRLTVL.

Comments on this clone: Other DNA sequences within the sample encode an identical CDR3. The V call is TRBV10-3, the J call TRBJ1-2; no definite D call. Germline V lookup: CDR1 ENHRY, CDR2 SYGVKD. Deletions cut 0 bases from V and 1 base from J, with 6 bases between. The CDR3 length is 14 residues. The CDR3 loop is CAISESTGNYGYTF. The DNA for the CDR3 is TGTGCCATCAGTGAGTCGACGGGTAACTATGGCTACACCTTC.

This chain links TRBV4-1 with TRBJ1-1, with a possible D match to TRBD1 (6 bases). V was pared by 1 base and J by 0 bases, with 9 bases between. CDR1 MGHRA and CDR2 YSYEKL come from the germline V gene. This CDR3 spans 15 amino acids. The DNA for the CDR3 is TGCGCCAGCAGCCAAGTGTCAGGGGTGAACACTGAAGCTTTCTTT. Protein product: CASSQVSGVNTEAFF.

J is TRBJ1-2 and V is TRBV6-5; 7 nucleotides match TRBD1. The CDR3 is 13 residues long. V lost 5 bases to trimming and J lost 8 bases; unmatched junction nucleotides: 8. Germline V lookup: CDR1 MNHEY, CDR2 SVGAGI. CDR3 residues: CASSDGRGRGYTF. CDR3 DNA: TGTGCCAGCAGTGACGGCAGGGGGAGGGGCTACACCTTC.

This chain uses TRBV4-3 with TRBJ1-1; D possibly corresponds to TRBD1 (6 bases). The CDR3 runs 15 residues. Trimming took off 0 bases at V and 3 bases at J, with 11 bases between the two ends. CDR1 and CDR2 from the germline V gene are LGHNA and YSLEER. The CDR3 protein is CASSQDPRGDTEAFF. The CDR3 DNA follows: TGCGCCAGCAGCCAAGATCCCAGGGGAGACACTGAAGCTTTCTTT.

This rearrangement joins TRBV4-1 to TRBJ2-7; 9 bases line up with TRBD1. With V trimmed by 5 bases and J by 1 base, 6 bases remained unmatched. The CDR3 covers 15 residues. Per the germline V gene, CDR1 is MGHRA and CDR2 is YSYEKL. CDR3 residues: CASSFPGQGSYEQYF. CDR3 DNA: TGCGCCAGCAGCTTTCCGGGACAGGGATCCTACGAGCAGTACTTC.